This TCR beta chain was identified during a study of CD8 T cells in Susac syndrome. There are 15 residues in the CDR3. J gave up 5 bases and V 8 bases, and 11 bases lay outside the gene matches. Germline values: CDR1 MNHNS, CDR2 SASEGT. The authors carried out high-throughput sequencing of TCR beta. They applied it to CD8+ and CD4+ T cells obtained from blood. The CD8+ and CD4+ T cells were negatively isolated, with the TEMRA cells enriched by FACS. Random hexamers were used to reverse transcribe the RNA input (about 0.5 to 1 ug). The amplification used immunoSEQ multiplex PCR on TCR beta CDR3; it spanned 54 Vbeta and 13 Jbeta. From the immunoSEQ multiplex PCR reads, TCRdb called clonotypes with MiXCR, one entry per CDR3 protein. Of around 300,000 distinct CDR3 sequences detected, about 90% appear once; the ten largest clones hold approximately 0.065%.

The clonotype originates from a human donor with multiple sclerosis. The sample taken for sequencing was CD4+ T cells from PBMCs. The chain couples TRBV6-1 to TRBJ2-2, with 7 bases identical to TRBD1. Here the CDR3 DNA reads TGTGCCAGCTTTTCCAATTTACAGGGGACCGGGGAGCTGTTTTTT. Amino acid sequence: CASFSNLQGTGELFF.